Each of the 4 T cell receptor beta chains below was sequenced from the same sample in a study of siplizumab effects on memory and regulatory T cells. Assay used: immunoSEQ multiplex PCR; TCRdb lists only in-frame clones, some missing. The sample shows tens of thousands of clones, about 88% of them seen only once. The specimen was naive CD8+ T cells sorted from blood. The origin of the receptors is a human donor in good health.

The chain couples TRBV27 to TRBJ2-3, with 10 positions matching TRBD1. Germline V gene lookup returns CDR1 MNHEY and CDR2 SMNVEV (reference sequence). Losses at the gene ends were 2 bases for V and 3 bases for J; bases not matched to a gene: 11. CDR3 length: 18 amino acids. This CDR3 is CASSLRGFPGQGTDTQYF. The CDR3 bases are TGTGCCAGCAGTTTAAGGGGTTTCCCGGGACAGGGGACAGATACGCAGTATTTT.

DNA of the CDR3: TGTGCCAGCAGCCCGTGGAACGGGACTAGTAACAATGAGCAGTTCTTC. Translating gives CASSPWNGTSNNEQFF. This chain joins TRBV6-6 and TRBJ2-1; 8 nucleotides align to TRBD2. Germline assignment: CDR1 MNHNY and CDR2 SVGAGI (reference sequence). The V gene end was trimmed by 6 bases and the J gene end by 5 bases; junction bases not matched to a gene: 12. The CDR3 covers 16 residues.

This chain uses TRBV9 with TRBJ2-2; D is possibly TRBD2 (6 bases). There are 15 residues in the CDR3. Germline V gene lookup returns CDR1 SGDLS and CDR2 YYNGEE. The V and J ends lost 4 bases and 5 bases respectively, with 15 bases between them. The CDR3 DNA reads as TGTGCCAGCAGCATAACGGGACTCAAAACCGGGGAGCTGTTTTTT. Translating gives CASSITGLKTGELFF.

This rearrangement joins TRBV5-6 to TRBJ2-3; D is undetermined. V was trimmed by 0 bases and J by 1 base, leaving 3 bases between them. The CDR3 has 13 residues. Germline V lookup: CDR1 SGHDT, CDR2 YYEEEE. In nucleotides, the CDR3 is TGTGCCAGCAGCTTGGCGGGCACAGATACGCAGTATTTT. Protein sequence: CASSLAGTDTQYF.